The clone carrying this TCR beta chain has more than one count but fewer than ten. Its antigen is undetermined. The study ran its PCR with 60 Vbeta and 13 Jbeta primers. Data came from immunoSEQ multiplex PCR; TCRdb stores just in-frame clones and leaves some out. The data show 65,000 to 75,000 clones, around 77% seen once. The sample is drawn from a study of cytomegalovirus exposure and HLA in healthy donors. Whole-study findings and limits: Earlier analysis looked at TCR beta V segments, and most were productive about 90% or about 30% of the time.

Losses at the gene ends were 4 bases for V and 3 bases for J; bases not matched to a gene: 9. The CDR3 spans 16 residues. Germline-derived CDR1 and CDR2 are MDHEN and SYDVKM. The sequenced sample was PBMCs. The V call is TRBV28, the J call TRBJ2-7, with 10 bases identical to TRBD1. The clonotype originates from a man aged 45 to 65 in good health and CMV-seronegative. The CDR3 sequence: CASSSLRQGAIYEQYF. CDR3 in DNA: TGTGCCAGCAGTTCCCTTCGACAGGGGGCAATCTACGAGCAGTACTTC. Full variable domain (rest looked up from reference TRBV28 and TRBJ2-7): DVKVTQSSRYLVKRTGEKVFLECVQDMDHENMFWYRQDPGLGLRLIYFSYDVKMKEKGDIPEGYSVSREKKERFSLILESASTNQTSMYLCASSSLRQGAIYEQYFGPGTRLTVT.